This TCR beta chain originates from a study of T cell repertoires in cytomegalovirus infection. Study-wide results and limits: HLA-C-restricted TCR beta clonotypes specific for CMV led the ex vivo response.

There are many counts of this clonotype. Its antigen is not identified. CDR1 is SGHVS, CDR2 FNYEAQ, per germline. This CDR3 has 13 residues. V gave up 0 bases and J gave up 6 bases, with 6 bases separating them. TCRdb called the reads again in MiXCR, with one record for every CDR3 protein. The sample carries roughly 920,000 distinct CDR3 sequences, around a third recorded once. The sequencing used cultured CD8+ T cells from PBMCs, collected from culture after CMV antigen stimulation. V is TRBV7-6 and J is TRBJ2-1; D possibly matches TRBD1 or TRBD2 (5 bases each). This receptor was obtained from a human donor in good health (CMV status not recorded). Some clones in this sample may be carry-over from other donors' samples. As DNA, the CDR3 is TGTGCCAGCAGCTTAGCGGGGACCAATGAGCAGTTCTTC. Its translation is CASSLAGTNEQFF. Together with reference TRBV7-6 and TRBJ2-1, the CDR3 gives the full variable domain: GAGVSQSPRYKVTKRGQDVALRCDPISGHVSLYWYRQALGQGPEFLTYFNYEAQQDKSGLPNDRFSAERPEGSISTLTIQRTEQRDSAMYRCASSLAGTNEQFFGPGTRLTVL.